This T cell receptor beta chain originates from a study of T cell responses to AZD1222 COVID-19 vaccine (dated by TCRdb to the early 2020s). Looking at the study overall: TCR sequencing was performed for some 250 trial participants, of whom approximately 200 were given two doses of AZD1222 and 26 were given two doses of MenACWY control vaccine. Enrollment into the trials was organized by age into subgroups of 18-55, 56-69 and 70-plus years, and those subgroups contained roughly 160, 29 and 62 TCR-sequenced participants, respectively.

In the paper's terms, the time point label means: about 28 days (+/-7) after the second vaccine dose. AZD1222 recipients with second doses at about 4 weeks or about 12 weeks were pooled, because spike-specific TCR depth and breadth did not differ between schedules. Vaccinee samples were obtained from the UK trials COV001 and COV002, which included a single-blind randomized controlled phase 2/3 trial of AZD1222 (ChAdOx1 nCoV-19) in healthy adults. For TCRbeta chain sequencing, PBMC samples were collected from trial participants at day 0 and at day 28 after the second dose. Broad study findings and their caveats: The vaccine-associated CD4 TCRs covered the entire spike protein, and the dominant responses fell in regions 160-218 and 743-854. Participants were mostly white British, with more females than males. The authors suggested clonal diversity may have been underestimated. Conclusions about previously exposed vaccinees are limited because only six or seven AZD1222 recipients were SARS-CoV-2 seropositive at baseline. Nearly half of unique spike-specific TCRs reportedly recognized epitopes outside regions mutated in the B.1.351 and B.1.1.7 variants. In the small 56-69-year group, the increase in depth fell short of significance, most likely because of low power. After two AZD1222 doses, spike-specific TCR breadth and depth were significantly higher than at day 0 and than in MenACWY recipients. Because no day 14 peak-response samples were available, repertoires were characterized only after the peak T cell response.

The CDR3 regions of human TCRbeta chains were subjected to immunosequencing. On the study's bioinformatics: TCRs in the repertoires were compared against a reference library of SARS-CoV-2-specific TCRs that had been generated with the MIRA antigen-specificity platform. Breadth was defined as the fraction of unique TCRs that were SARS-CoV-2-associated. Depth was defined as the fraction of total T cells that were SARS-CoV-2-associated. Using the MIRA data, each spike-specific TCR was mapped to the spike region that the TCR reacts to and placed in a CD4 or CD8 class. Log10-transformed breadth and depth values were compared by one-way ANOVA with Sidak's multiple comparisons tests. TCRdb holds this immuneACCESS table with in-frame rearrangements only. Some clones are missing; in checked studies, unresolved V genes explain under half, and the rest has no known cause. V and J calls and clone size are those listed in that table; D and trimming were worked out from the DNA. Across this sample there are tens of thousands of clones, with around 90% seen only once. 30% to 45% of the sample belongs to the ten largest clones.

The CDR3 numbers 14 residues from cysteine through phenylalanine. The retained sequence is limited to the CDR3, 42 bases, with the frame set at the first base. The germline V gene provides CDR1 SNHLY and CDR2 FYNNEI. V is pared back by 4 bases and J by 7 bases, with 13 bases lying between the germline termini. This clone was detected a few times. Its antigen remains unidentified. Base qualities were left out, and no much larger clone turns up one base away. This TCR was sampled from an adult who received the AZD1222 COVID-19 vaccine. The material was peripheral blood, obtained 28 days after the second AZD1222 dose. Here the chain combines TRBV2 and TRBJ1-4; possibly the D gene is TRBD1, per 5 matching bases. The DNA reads TGTGCCAGCAGTGCCCAGCAGGGAAGTGAAAAACTGTTTTTT. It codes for CASSAQQGSEKLFF.